This T cell receptor (beta chain) was recovered during a study of OX40 agonist ivuxolimab in advanced cancers. Across the whole study: Patients undergoing dose escalation presented with hepatocellular carcinoma, melanoma, renal cell or head and neck cancer. The mean age was around 56 years, ranging from 23 to 79, with about 87% of participants male.

Libraries were prepared by immunoSEQ multiplex PCR; TCRdb keeps only in-frame clonotypes and omits some of them. The profile covers 100,000 to 140,000 clones, with more than 85% appearing a single time and roughly 1.2% taken by the ten largest. Trimming removed 3 bases from V and 5 bases from J; junction bases left unmatched: 9. This CDR3 region has 15 residues. Germline V gives CDR1 SGDLS, CDR2 YYNGEE. The receptor was derived from an adult with an advanced solid tumor such as melanoma, head and neck, liver or kidney cancer. The rearrangement uses TRBV9 and TRBJ2-3; 7 bases are shared with TRBD2. Material: CD4+ or CD8+ T cells sorted from blood, obtained in a trial of the OX40 agonist ivuxolimab. CDR3 DNA sequence: TGTGCCAGCAGCGAAACTAGCGCCCATCGAGATACGCAGTATTTT. Its protein product is CASSETSAHRDTQYF.